A selection of T cell receptor beta chains follows, all from one sample in a study of T-cell memory formation after mild COVID-19. TCRdb re-called the 5' RACE reads with MiXCR, one entry per CDR3 protein. The data show approximately 250,000 distinct CDR3 sequences, approximately 15% seen once. The sequencing input was PBMCs or a T cell subset sorted from them (not recorded which). These receptors came from a man aged 18 to 29 who had mild COVID-19 (a few samples of this study predate the infection). Cell type and time point are not known. Each CDR3 is given with its conserved first and last residue. The D gene is left open where the match is weak. Clone sizes are given selectively: once, few, many, or a class where the clone is expanded.

TRBD2	TRBV9	NA	16	TRBJ2-5	CASSVGYSGGQETQYF	TGTGCCAGCAGCGTAGGATACAGCGGGGGGCAAGAGACCCAGTACTTC
NA	TRBV5-1	NA	13	TRBJ2-1	CASSWIMEAEQFF	TGCGCCAGCAGCTGGATCATGGAGGCAGAGCAGTTCTTC
NA	TRBV5-1	NA	13	TRBJ2-3	CASSLNGPDAQYF	TGCGCCAGCAGCTTGAACGGGCCAGATGCGCAGTATTTT
TRBD1	TRBV3-1	few	15	TRBJ1-6	CASSLRTGGYSPLHF	TGTGCCAGCAGCCTAAGGACAGGGGGCTATTCACCCCTCCACTTT
TRBD2	TRBV7-2	few	16	TRBJ2-1	CASSFGSGVTYNEQFF	TGTGCCAGCAGCTTTGGAAGCGGGGTCACCTACAATGAGCAGTTCTTC
NA	TRBV4-3	few	15	TRBJ1-4	CASTPRVATNEKLFF	TGCGCCAGCACCCCCCGAGTTGCAACTAATGAAAAACTGTTTTTT
TRBD2	TRBV10-3	few	15	TRBJ2-2	CAISEGAGDTGELFF	TGTGCCATCAGTGAAGGAGCGGGGGACACCGGGGAGCTGTTTTTT
NA	TRBV6-6	few	12	TRBJ2-7	CATQSSSYEQYF	TGTGCCACCCAGTCCAGCTCCTACGAGCAGTACTTC
TRBD2	TRBV29-1	NA	19	TRBJ2-5	CSVELAGTSGGEPQETQYF	TGCAGCGTTGAATTGGCCGGGACTAGCGGGGGGGAACCCCAAGAGACCCAGTACTTC
NA	TRBV18	NA	13	TRBJ1-2	CASSSGADYGYTF	TGTGCCAGCTCATCAGGGGCGGACTATGGCTACACCTTC
TRBD1	TRBV3-1	NA	15	TRBJ1-2	CASSPRDRGGYGYTF	TGTGCCAGCAGCCCCCGGGACAGGGGTGGGTATGGCTACACCTTC
NA	TRBV5-1	few	17	TRBJ2-5	CASSLVVPAGDQETQYF	TGCGCCAGCAGCTTGGTAGTTCCGGCAGGTGACCAAGAGACCCAGTACTTC
NA	TRBV20-1	few	15	TRBJ1-1	CSASDPVLMNTEAFF	TGCAGTGCTAGTGATCCAGTCTTGATGAACACTGAAGCTTTCTTT
TRBD2	TRBV4-1	few	17	TRBJ2-5	CASSSRTSGVASGTQYF	TGCGCCAGCAGCTCGCGGACTAGCGGGGTTGCTTCGGGGACCCAGTACTTC
NA	TRBV6-2/TRBV6-3	few	14	TRBJ2-7	CASSYSRSPYEQYF	TGTGCCAGCAGTTACTCGAGGTCCCCCTACGAGCAGTACTTC
TRBD2	TRBV5-1	few	14	TRBJ2-1	CASTRLAGGNEQFF	TGCGCCAGCACCCGACTAGCGGGGGGAAATGAGCAGTTCTTC
TRBD2	TRBV5-1	few	16	TRBJ2-4	CASSLTSGGAKNIQYF	TGCGCCAGCAGCTTGACTAGCGGGGGGGCCAAAAACATTCAGTACTTC
TRBD2	TRBV7-6	NA	17	TRBJ2-2	CASSLFSPRLAGGELFF	TGTGCCAGCAGCTTATTCTCCCCCCGACTAGCCGGCGGGGAGCTGTTTTTT
TRBD2	TRBV6-6	few	16	TRBJ2-1	CASSTTSGGRYNEQFF	TGTGCCAGCAGCACGACTAGCGGGGGACGATACAATGAGCAGTTCTTC
NA	TRBV4-1	NA	13	TRBJ2-4	CASSPPRRGDQYF	TGCGCCAGCAGCCCTCCGAGGAGGGGGGATCAGTACTTC
NA	TRBV20-1	many	14	TRBJ1-2	CSARGTAANYGYTF	TGCAGTGCTAGAGGGACGGCTGCTAACTATGGCTACACCTTC
TRBD1	TRBV6-5	NA	13	TRBJ1-1	CASSPGGQLEAFF	TGTGCCAGCAGTCCCGGGGGACAGCTGGAAGCTTTCTTT
TRBD2	TRBV12-3/TRBV12-4	few	17	TRBJ2-1	CASSPVPGTSGFNEQFF	TGTGCCAGCAGTCCAGTACCCGGGACTAGCGGCTTCAATGAGCAGTTCTTC
TRBD1	TRBV12-3/TRBV12-4	NA	16	TRBJ1-1	CASSPRQGARRTEAFF	TGTGCCAGCAGTCCCCGACAGGGGGCAAGAAGGACTGAAGCTTTCTTT
TRBD1	TRBV3-1	NA	17	TRBJ1-4	CASSPGTGKSRPQKLFF	TGTGCCAGCAGCCCAGGGACAGGGAAATCAAGGCCTCAAAAACTGTTTTTT
NA	TRBV6-5	few	16	TRBJ2-6	CASSYQGDSGANVLTF	TGTGCCAGCAGTTACCAAGGGGACTCTGGGGCCAACGTCCTGACTTTC
TRBD2	TRBV6-1	NA	15	TRBJ2-5	CASTPGLAGEETQYF	TGTGCCAGCACCCCGGGACTAGCGGGAGAAGAGACCCAGTACTTC
TRBD1	TRBV6-5	NA	15	TRBJ2-2	CASRRGQGATGELFF	TGTGCCAGCAGACGGGGACAGGGGGCCACCGGGGAGCTGTTTTTT
NA	TRBV20-1	few	13	TRBJ2-5	CSAPGLYQETQYF	TGCAGTGCACCAGGCCTGTACCAAGAGACCCAGTACTTC
NA	TRBV7-3	NA	13	TRBJ1-1	CASSLNGDTEAFF	TGTGCCAGCAGCTTAAACGGGGACACTGAAGCTTTCTTT
NA	TRBV6-6	NA	13	TRBJ2-6	CASGPRGANVLTF	TGTGCCAGCGGCCCCCGAGGGGCCAACGTCCTGACTTTC
NA	TRBV5-1	NA	14	TRBJ2-3	CASSRDSNTDTQYF	TGCGCCAGCAGTAGAGACAGCAACACAGATACGCAGTATTTT
NA	TRBV6-2/TRBV6-3	many	13	TRBJ1-6	CASTIEPNSPLHF	TGTGCCAGCACCATCGAACCCAATTCACCCCTCCACTTT
NA	TRBV20-1	few	14	TRBJ1-1	CSARAPPGRTEAFF	TGCAGTGCTAGAGCCCCCCCAGGGCGCACTGAAGCTTTCTTT
TRBD1	TRBV15	few	13	TRBJ1-5	CATADRDNQPQHF	TGTGCCACCGCGGACAGGGACAATCAGCCCCAGCATTTT
TRBD1	TRBV9	NA	15	TRBJ1-2	CASSASGTGWGGYTF	TGTGCCAGCAGCGCCTCCGGGACAGGGTGGGGTGGCTACACCTTC
NA	TRBV18	NA	12	TRBJ2-1	CASSLQWDEQFF	TGTGCCAGCTCACTCCAGTGGGATGAGCAGTTCTTC
NA	TRBV7-9	NA	13	TRBJ1-1	CASSRRDLGEAFF	TGTGCCAGCAGCCGCCGGGACCTCGGTGAAGCTTTCTTT
NA	TRBV12-3/TRBV12-4	many	16	TRBJ2-3	CASSPRGAQGTDTQYF	TGTGCCAGCAGTCCCCGGGGGGCCCAGGGGACAGATACGCAGTATTTT
TRBD1	TRBV20-1	few	14	TRBJ1-5	CSAPSGTANQPQHF	TGCAGTGCGCCCTCCGGGACAGCAAATCAGCCCCAGCATTTT